The clone carrying this T cell receptor beta chain was detected ten times or more. The data originate from a study of T cells after yellow fever vaccination. Study-level information: CD3, CD45RA, CCR7 and CD95 defined the sorted EM, EMRA, CM and Tscm memory subsets.

TCRdb re-derived calls from the 5' RACE reads in MiXCR, one entry per CDR3 protein. The table includes approximately 11,000 distinct CDR3 sequences, under 5.5% detected once. Source: PBMCs, either bulk or a sorted T-cell subset (CD4+, CD8+, memory, or dextramer-sorted; not recorded which), taken about 2 weeks after the first yellow fever vaccination. The TCR originated in a man younger than 35 who received the YFV17D yellow fever vaccine.

The CDR3 bases are TGTGCCAGCAGTTTCAACCCCACAGGGGAGACCCAGTACTTC. Protein product: CASSFNPTGETQYF. The J gene is TRBJ2-5, the V gene TRBV12-3 or TRBV12-4; D possibly corresponds to TRBD1 (6 bases). The germline V and J ends were trimmed by 3 bases and 5 bases, with 13 bases remaining between them. The CDR3 runs 14 residues.